Below, 29 T cell receptor beta chains from the same sample are listed, as sequenced in a study of regulatory T cells in long-lasting Graves disease. Time point specified: newly diagnosed GD, antithyroid drugs for less than 3 months. PBMCs were the source of the RNA used for TCR sequencing. Libraries of TCR beta came from iRepertoire HTBI primers plus Arm-PCR of CDR3 regions. TCRdb redid the calling of the multiplex PCR reads with MiXCR, one entry per CDR3 protein. The table shows over 500,000 distinct CDR3 sequences, with about 15% occurring only once. These data were likewise used in another study, on T cells in Graves' hyperthyroidism and ophthalmopathy.

The specimen comprised peripheral blood mononuclear cells (PBMCs), sampled at new diagnosis, from a patient treated with antithyroid drugs. These receptors all stem from a woman aged 25 to 39 with Graves disease.

This clonotype appeared many times. This chain connects TRBV5-1 to TRBJ1-1; D not resolved. Trimming took off 0 bases at V and 4 bases at J, with 10 bases between the two ends. Germline assignment: CDR1 SGHRS and CDR2 YFSETQ. The CDR3 contains 14 residues. Here the CDR3 DNA reads TGCGCCAGCAGCTTGGGCCCCGCGAGCACTGAAGCTTTCTTT. It translates to CASSLGPASTEAFF. Full variable domain (remainder filled in from reference TRBV5-1 and TRBJ1-1): KAGVTQTPRYLIKTRGQQVTLSCSPISGHRSVSWYQQTPGQGLQFLFEYFSETQRNKGNFPGRFSGRQFSNSRSEMNVSTLELGDSALYLCASSLGPASTEAFFGQGTRLTVV.

This clonotype was counted a few times. This chain connects TRBV5-1 to TRBJ2-7, with 10 bases that match TRBD1. The germline CDR1 and CDR2 sequences are SGHRS and YFSETQ. Germline trimming cut 0 bases from V and 0 bases from J; bases unmatched to any gene: 3. The CDR3 contains 16 residues. CDR3 nucleotide sequence: TGCGCCAGCAGCTTGGAGACAGGGGGCGCCTCCTACGAGCAGTACTTC. It is translated as CASSLETGGASYEQYF.

The sample holds many counts of this clonotype. The chain couples TRBV10-3 to TRBJ1-6; no clear D. Trimming pared 3 bases from V and 0 bases from J, leaving 9 bases between. The CDR3 spans 16 residues. CDR1 is ENHRY and CDR2 is SYGVKD in the germline V gene. The CDR3 loop reads CAISEGGSSYNSPLHF. CDR3 nucleotide sequence: TGTGCCATCAGTGAAGGAGGGAGCTCCTATAATTCACCCCTCCACTTT.

The sample holds many counts of this clonotype. This chain connects TRBV28 to TRBJ2-3, with TRBD2 identical over 14 bases. The V gene's germline CDR1 is MDHEN and CDR2 SYDVKM. The V and J ends lost 6 bases and 14 bases, in that order; junction bases with no gene match: 13. The CDR3 runs 15 residues. The CDR3 spells CASRTSGRAIVSPYF. CDR3 DNA sequence: TGTGCCAGCAGGACTAGCGGGAGGGCCATAGTTAGTCCGTATTTT.

This clonotype was seen ten or more times. The chain links TRBV28 to TRBJ1-6; a possible D gene is TRBD1 (6 bases). Trimming left V 3 bases short and J 7 bases short, with 10 bases between. The CDR3 covers 14 residues. Germline V CDR1 and CDR2: MDHEN, SYDVKM. CDR3 bases: TGTGCCAGCAGTTTGACAGGACACAATTCACCCCTCCACTTT. Its protein product is CASSLTGHNSPLHF.

The sample holds a few counts of this clonotype. The V and J genes are TRBV5-1 and TRBJ2-1; D ambiguous. The germline gives CDR1 SGHRS, CDR2 YFSETQ. V was clipped by 4 bases and J by 6 bases, with 17 bases between them. The CDR3 spans 15 residues. The CDR3 spells CASSASGSLGNEQFF. The CDR3 region has the DNA TGCGCCAGCAGCGCATCCGGGTCCCTAGGCAATGAGCAGTTCTTC. The full variable domain, its missing parts supplied by reference TRBV5-1 and TRBJ2-1, is KAGVTQTPRYLIKTRGQQVTLSCSPISGHRSVSWYQQTPGQGLQFLFEYFSETQRNKGNFPGRFSGRQFSNSRSEMNVSTLELGDSALYLCASSASGSLGNEQFFGPGTRLTVL.

The V call is TRBV12-3 or TRBV12-4, the J call TRBJ1-1; D is undetermined. Trimming removed 6 bases at V and 0 bases at J, with 14 bases between. The CDR3 consists of 15 residues. CDR3 protein: CASSRAITMNTEAFF. CDR3 coding DNA: TGTGCCAGCAGCCGGGCGATAACCATGAACACTGAAGCTTTCTTT.

This clonotype was seen many times. V is TRBV20-1 and J is TRBJ2-6; tentatively, D is TRBD1 (5 bases). The germline V gene encodes CDR1 DFQATT and CDR2 SNEGSKA (reference sequence). V lost 2 bases, J lost 0 bases, and 8 bases lay in between. The CDR3 is 15 residues long. The CDR3 here is CSARRQGSGANVLTF. In nucleotides, the CDR3 is TGCAGTGCTAGACGGCAGGGCTCTGGGGCCAACGTCCTGACTTTC.

This rearrangement joins TRBV6-1 to TRBJ2-4; tentatively, D is TRBD1 (5 bases). CDR1 and CDR2 from the germline V gene are MNHNS and SASEGT. Trimming took 4 bases from V and 5 from J, leaving 6 bases between them. This CDR3 contains 12 residues. The DNA for the CDR3 is TGTGCCAGCAGTGTGACAGAAAACATTCAGTACTTC. Its protein is CASSVTENIQYF.

This clonotype was detected ten times or more. The chain carries TRBV19 and TRBJ1-5; tentatively, D is TRBD1 (5 bases). The CDR3 totals 13 residues. Between the trimmed V and J ends, which lost 3 bases and 4 bases, there was a span of 7 bases. Germline V gives CDR1 LNHDA, CDR2 SQIVND (reference sequence). Written as DNA, the CDR3 is TGTGCCAGTAGTATTGGGGGTAATCAGCCCCAGCATTTT. Encoded protein: CASSIGGNQPQHF. The full variable domain, rest sourced from reference TRBV19 and TRBJ1-5, is DGGITQSPKYLFRKEGQNVTLSCEQNLNHDAMYWYRQDPGQGLRLIYYSQIVNDFQKGDIAEGYSVSREKKESFPLTVTSAQKNPTAFYLCASSIGGNQPQHFGDGTRLSIL.

The chain links TRBV6-1 to TRBJ1-2, with D possibly being TRBD1 (6 bases). The V end lost 3 bases, the J end lost 9 bases, and 17 bases lay between the germline ends. Germline loops: CDR1 MNHNS, CDR2 SASEGT. The CDR3 extends over 14 amino acids. Here the CDR3 reads CASSDLGGLIRYTF. For the CDR3, the DNA is TGTGCCAGCAGTGATCTCGGGGGCCTCATTCGCTACACCTTC.

The sample holds a few counts of this clonotype. The chain recombines TRBV19 with TRBJ1-1; D is unresolved. V dropped 5 bases and J dropped 1 base, with 8 bases sitting between them. Germline V gene data show CDR1 as LNHDA and CDR2 as SQIVND (reference sequence). The CDR3 runs to 13 residues. For the CDR3, the DNA is TGTGCCAGTAGTGACACCACGAACACTGAAGCTTTCTTT. This encodes CASSDTTNTEAFF.

The chain is built from TRBV6-4 and TRBJ2-1; D perhaps matches TRBD2 (5 bases). Trimming took off 6 bases at V and 0 bases at J, with 12 bases between the two ends. Germline loops: CDR1 MRHNA, CDR2 SNTAGT. This CDR3 is 15 amino acids long. The chain's CDR3 is CASRRVFNSYNEQFF. In DNA, the CDR3 is TGTGCCAGCAGGAGGGTCTTTAACTCCTACAATGAGCAGTTCTTC.

This clonotype was counted many times. The CDR3, as DNA: TGTGCCAGCAGCTTGGGGCAGATGTATGGCTACACCTTC. The encoded protein is CASSLGQMYGYTF. The rearrangement joins TRBV5-5 to TRBJ1-2, with no clear D. CDR3 length equals 13 residues. V was shortened by 0 bases and J by 5 bases, with 8 bases between the two germline ends. The germline CDR1 and CDR2 sequences are SGHKS and YYEKEE (reference sequence). Drawing the rest from reference TRBV5-5 and TRBJ1-2, the complete variable domain is DAGVTQSPTHLIKTRGQQVTLRCSPISGHKSVSWYQQVLGQGPQFIFQYYEKEERGRGNFPDRFSARQFPNYSSELNVNALLLGDSALYLCASSLGQMYGYTFGSGTRLTVV.

This clonotype occurred a few times. The chain combines TRBV9 with TRBJ2-1, with D possibly TRBD2 on 6 matching bases. Between the trimmed V and J ends, which lost 0 bases and 5 bases, there was a span of 12 bases. The CDR3 has 15 residues. CDR1 is SGDLS and CDR2 is YYNGEE in the germline V gene. For the CDR3, the DNA is TGTGCCAGCAGCGTAGTGCCAGCGGGCAACAATGAGCAGTTCTTC. As protein: CASSVVPAGNNEQFF.

This chain links TRBV15 with TRBJ1-3; the D is unclear. This CDR3 spans 14 amino acids. The ends were cut back, 0 bases at V and 4 bases at J, with 7 bases in the middle. Germline CDR1 and CDR2: LNHNV and YYDKDF (reference sequence). The CDR3 region has the DNA TGTGCCACCAGCAGAGATATGGGCGGAAACACCATATATTTT. Its protein product is CATSRDMGGNTIYF.

This clonotype was observed many times. This chain connects TRBV27 to TRBJ1-6, with D uncertain. The germline gives CDR1 MNHEY, CDR2 SMNVEV (reference sequence). The CDR3 totals 14 residues. With 2 bases removed from V and 10 bases from J, the gap between germline ends came to 12 bases. CDR3 bases: TGTGCCAGCAGTTTACCCGGACTCGGGTCACCCCTCCACTTT. This encodes CASSLPGLGSPLHF.

The chain recombines TRBV7-2 with TRBJ2-7, with TRBD1 as a possible D gene (5 bases). V lost 5 bases and J lost 4, with 15 bases in between. From germline, CDR1 is SGHTA and CDR2 FQGNSA. The length of the CDR3 is 14 residues. Here the CDR3 reads CASSLGQESYEQYF. CDR3 coding DNA: TGTGCCAGCAGCCTCGGACAAGAGAGTTACGAGCAGTACTTC.

The J gene is TRBJ2-7, the V gene TRBV9, with 7 bases identical to TRBD2. V lost 0 bases to trimming and J lost 3 bases; unmatched junction nucleotides: 6. Per germline, CDR1 SGDLS and CDR2 YYNGEE. The CDR3 contains 15 residues. The CDR3 sequence is CASSVGASGIYEQYF. The CDR3 region has the DNA TGTGCCAGCAGCGTAGGGGCTAGCGGAATCTACGAGCAGTACTTC.

This clonotype was counted many times. The rearrangement links TRBV28 to TRBJ2-7; maybe TRBD1 (6 bases). There are 12 residues in the CDR3. Germline CDR1 and CDR2: MDHEN and SYDVKM. The ends were cut back, 6 bases at V and 4 bases at J, with 10 bases in the middle. The CDR3 sequence: CASRSTGYEQYF. The CDR3 bases are TGTGCCAGCAGATCAACAGGGTACGAGCAGTACTTC.

Many counts were recorded for this clonotype. The chain has TRBV5-5 and TRBJ1-1; perhaps TRBD1 as D (5 bases). The V end was cut by 4 bases, the J end by 3 bases, with 13 bases between. Germline CDR1 reads SGHKS; CDR2 reads YYEKEE (reference sequence). The length of the CDR3 is 14 residues. CDR3 sequence: CASSPVVGDTEAFF. In DNA form, the CDR3 reads TGTGCCAGCAGCCCTGTTGTGGGGGACACTGAAGCTTTCTTT.

This clonotype was recorded many times. In DNA form, the CDR3 reads TGTGCCACCAGTGATGATCTCTCTGGGGCCAACGTCCTGACTTTC. Translation: CATSDDLSGANVLTF. The chain has TRBV15 and TRBJ2-6; D unresolved. From germline, CDR1 is LNHNV and CDR2 YYDKDF (reference sequence). This CDR3 spans 15 amino acids. The germline V and J ends were trimmed by 6 bases and 0 bases, with 9 bases remaining between them. Full variable domain (outside the CDR3, taken from reference TRBV15 and TRBJ2-6): DAMVIQNPRYQVTQFGKPVTLSCSQTLNHNVMYWYQQKSSQAPKLLFHYYDKDFNNEADTPDNFQSRRPNTSFCFLDIRSPGLGDTAMYLCATSDDLSGANVLTFGAGSRLTVL.

This clonotype showed up just a few times. The chain joins TRBV6-2 or TRBV6-3 to TRBJ2-1; D is ambiguous. Per germline, CDR1 MNHEY and CDR2 SVGEGT. V lost 2 bases and J lost 8, with 4 bases in between. CDR3 size: 11 residues. In DNA, the CDR3 is TGTGCCAGCAGTTACAGCGATGAGCAGTTCTTC. As protein: CASSYSDEQFF.

There are a few counts of this clonotype. The chain employs TRBV5-1 and TRBJ2-1; TRBD2 aligns across 10 bases. The CDR3 extends over 16 amino acids. The germline V gene has CDR1 SGHRS and CDR2 YFSETQ. V trimming: 0 bases; J trimming: 4 bases; junction bases outside the gene matches: 4. CDR3 residues: CASSLVGLAVYNEQFF. The CDR3 region has the DNA TGCGCCAGCAGCTTGGTCGGACTAGCGGTGTACAATGAGCAGTTCTTC.

The chain joins TRBV19 to TRBJ1-1; D remains ambiguous. Germline CDR1 reads LNHDA; CDR2 reads SQIVND (reference sequence). This CDR3 is 13 amino acids long. V was clipped by 5 bases and J by 4 bases, with 11 bases between them. CDR3 sequence: CASSLTPGTEAFF. DNA for the CDR3: TGTGCCAGTAGTCTTACCCCGGGCACTGAAGCTTTCTTT.

This chain connects TRBV5-4 to TRBJ1-4, with D possibly being TRBD1 (5 bases). Deletions cut 4 bases from V and 7 bases from J, with 14 bases between. CDR3 length equals 14 residues. Germline CDR1 and CDR2: SGHNT and YYREEE (reference sequence). CDR3 DNA sequence: TGTGCCAGCAGCGTGGGAGGGGCGGGTGAAAAACTGTTTTTT. Protein sequence: CASSVGGAGEKLFF.

This clonotype was counted ten times or more. The chain recombines TRBV28 with TRBJ1-5, with 9 positions matching TRBD1. Per germline, CDR1 MDHEN and CDR2 SYDVKM. V dropped 6 bases and J dropped 4; count of bases not matched to a gene: 7. This CDR3 is built from 15 residues. This chain's CDR3 is CASSRGTGPNQPQHF. CDR3 DNA sequence: TGTGCCAGCAGCCGGGGGACAGGGCCAAATCAGCCCCAGCATTTT.

The chain joins TRBV6-5 to TRBJ2-2, with a weak D call TRBD1 (5 bases). The V end lost 2 bases, the J end lost 4 bases, and 14 bases lay between the germline ends. CDR1 MNHEY and CDR2 SVGAGI come from the germline V gene. The CDR3 runs 16 residues. CDR3 coding DNA: TGTGCCAGCAGTTACGAGCATGCAGGGCGCACCGGGGAGCTGTTTTTT. This translates into CASSYEHAGRTGELFF.

V is TRBV18 and J is TRBJ2-1, with TRBD1 matching over 12 bases. The germline gives CDR1 KGHSH, CDR2 LQKENI. The CDR3 length is 15 residues. V trimming: 2 bases; J trimming: 8 bases; junction bases outside the gene matches: 4. For the CDR3, the DNA is TGTGCCAGCTCACCAACCGGGACAGGGGGCCATGAGCAGTTCTTC. Amino acids: CASSPTGTGGHEQFF.